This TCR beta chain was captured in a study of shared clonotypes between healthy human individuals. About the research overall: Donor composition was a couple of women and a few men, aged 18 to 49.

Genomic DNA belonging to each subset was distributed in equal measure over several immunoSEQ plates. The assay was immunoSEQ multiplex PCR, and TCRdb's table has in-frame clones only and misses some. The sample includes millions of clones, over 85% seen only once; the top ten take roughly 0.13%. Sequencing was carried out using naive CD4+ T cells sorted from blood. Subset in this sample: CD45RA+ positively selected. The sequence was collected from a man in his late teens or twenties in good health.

The CDR3 region is CASSPGGTGAYEQYF. The CDR3 DNA is TGTGCCAGTTCCCCCGGAGGGACAGGGGCCTACGAGCAGTACTTC. V gene TRBV7-9 combines with J gene TRBJ2-7, with TRBD1 matching 10 bases. This CDR3 contains 15 residues. Germline CDR1 is SEHNR and CDR2 is FQNEAQ (reference sequence). The J segment lost 2 bases and the V segment lost 9 bases, leaving 10 bases of the junction unmatched.